The 8 T cell receptor beta chains given below trace back to one sample, sequenced in a study of cytomegalovirus exposure and HLA in healthy donors (dated by TCRdb to 2017 to 2019). Library preparation was by the immunoSEQ multiplex PCR assay. For the multiplex PCR, a mixture combining 60 forward primers for TCR Vbeta segments and 13 reverse primers for TCR Jbeta segments was used. This immuneACCESS table, as held by TCRdb, lists in-frame sequences with V and J called but not all clones. Of the missing ones, under half trace to an unresolved V gene in checked studies; the others have no known cause. Present in this sample are 100,000 or so clones, 67% of which were seen just once. The ten largest clones capture 2.1% of the sample. Sequencing was done on a sample of PBMCs. These receptors all stem from a man between 25 and 39 years old in good health and CMV-seronegative.

This clone has a handful of counts. The chain joins TRBV2 to TRBJ1-5, with TRBD1 as a possible D gene (6 bases). The CDR3 runs to 14 residues. The V and J ends lost 2 bases and 6 bases respectively, with 11 bases between them. Germline assignment: CDR1 SNHLY and CDR2 FYNNEI. The CDR3 spells CASSETGKGQPQHF. CDR3 sequence (DNA): TGTGCCAGCAGTGAAACAGGGAAGGGTCAGCCCCAGCATTTT.

This clone was seen a handful of times. This chain links TRBV6-5 with TRBJ1-6, with 9 bases fitting TRBD1. There are 15 residues in the CDR3. With 2 bases clipped from V and 5 bases from J, the junction kept 1 base outside the gene matches. The germline CDR1 and CDR2 sequences are MNHEY and SVGAGI. The CDR3 nucleotides are TGTGCCAGCAGTTACCGGGACAGGGATAATTCACCCCTCCACTTT. Its protein is CASSYRDRDNSPLHF.

This clone was seen only a few times. The chain joins TRBV18 to TRBJ2-7; the D gene is possibly TRBD2 (5 bases). Deletions cut 3 bases from V and 5 bases from J, with 20 bases between. CDR3 length equals 16 residues. CDR1 is KGHSH, CDR2 LQKENI, per germline. In DNA, the CDR3 is TGTGCCAGCTCACCGGCGGGTTTGAGAATACGTAACGAGCAGTACTTC. It translates to CASSPAGLRIRNEQYF.

This sequence joins TRBV7-6 and TRBJ2-5; no firm D call. The CDR3 is made up of 14 amino acids. Trimming took off 1 base at V and 0 bases at J, with 6 bases between the two ends. Germline V gives CDR1 SGHVS, CDR2 FNYEAQ. The CDR3 sequence: CASSLVQYQETQYF. The CDR3 bases are TGTGCCAGCAGCTTAGTACAGTACCAAGAGACCCAGTACTTC.

This clone was counted only a few times. The chain uses TRBV6-1 and TRBJ1-4; 10 positions agree with TRBD1. The junction had 7 bases not matched to a gene; V was cut back by 4 bases and J by 5 bases. Germline-derived CDR1 and CDR2 are MNHNS and SASEGT. This CDR3 contains 16 residues. The CDR3 loop reads CASSGRQGANNEKLFF. CDR3 coding DNA: TGTGCCAGCAGTGGGAGACAGGGGGCGAACAATGAAAAACTGTTTTTT.

This sequence joins TRBV27 and TRBJ1-5; possibly TRBD1 for D (6 bases). Trimming pared 5 bases from V and 4 bases from J, leaving 18 bases between. Germline-derived CDR1 and CDR2 are MNHEY and SMNVEV (reference sequence). The CDR3 covers 16 residues. DNA for the CDR3: TGTGCCAGCAGTGTTACAGGGCCCGGTGAGAATCAGCCCCAGCATTTT. The encoded protein is CASSVTGPGENQPQHF.

This chain uses TRBV6-5 with TRBJ2-2; possible D gene TRBD2, 7 bases. This CDR3 has 16 amino acids. Germline CDR1 is MNHEY and CDR2 is SVGAGI. V lost 0 bases to trimming and J lost 7 bases, with 15 bases between them. The CDR3 is CASSYSPSGGLGELFF. The CDR3 DNA sequence: TGTGCCAGCAGTTACTCCCCCTCGGGGGGCCTCGGGGAGCTGTTTTTT.

This sequence joins TRBV7-6 and TRBJ2-4, with a tentative D call TRBD2 (5 bases). The CDR3 is 13 residues long. Trimming pared 0 bases from V and 8 bases from J, leaving 8 bases between. The germline CDR1 and CDR2 sequences are SGHVS and FNYEAQ. For the CDR3, the DNA is TGTGCCAGCAGCTTAGCTCGGGGAGACATTCAGTACTTC. Amino acid sequence: CASSLARGDIQYF.